These T cell receptor beta chains were read from a single sample in a study of vaccination and CD4 T cells after COVID-19. TCRdb re-called the PCR reads through MiXCR, storing one row per CDR3 protein. The table includes 15,000 to 25,000 distinct CDR3 sequences, over 50% detected once. Which antigens these TCRs recognize remains unknown. Sequencing input: CD4+ T cells from blood, cultured in vitro. The receptors were gathered from a human donor who had recovered from COVID-19. CDR3s include the opening cysteine and the closing phenylalanine or tryptophan. D genes are given only for firm matches. The size field is filled for only some rows; it gives once, few, many or a size class.

cdr3_aa	cdr3_nt	v_call	d_call	j_call	clone_size
CASSTGGGPGNTIYF	TGTGCCAGCAGCACCGGGGGCGGACCTGGAAACACCATATATTTT	TRBV7-2	.	TRBJ1-3	few
CASSALAGGNYEQYF	TGCGCCAGCAGCGCCCTAGCGGGAGGTAACTACGAGCAGTACTTC	TRBV5-1	TRBD2	TRBJ2-7	.
CAGLQGWLQIDTF	TGTGCCGGGTTACAGGGATGGCTTCAAATCGACACCTTC	TRBV27	.	TRBJ1-2	few
CASSYFGLGLAGGQQYF	TGTGCCAGCAGTTACTTTGGACTCGGACTAGCGGGGGGCCAGCAGTACTTC	TRBV6-2/TRBV6-3	TRBD2	TRBJ2-7	.
CASSVAENTGELFF	TGTGCCAGCAGTGTAGCGGAGAACACCGGGGAGCTGTTTTTT	TRBV2	.	TRBJ2-2	.
CAWSGGFEGYGYTF	TGTGCCTGGAGTGGGGGGTTCGAGGGTTATGGCTACACCTTC	TRBV30	.	TRBJ1-2	.
CASSRGQPQETQYF	TGTGCCAGCAGCCGTGGACAGCCCCAAGAGACCCAGTACTTC	TRBV11-3	.	TRBJ2-5	.
CASITGAGTYEQYF	TGTGCCAGCATTACAGGGGCTGGGACCTACGAGCAGTACTTC	TRBV2	TRBD1	TRBJ2-7	.
CASSSRAPANYGYTF	TGTGCCAGCAGTTCCCGGGCACCCGCTAACTATGGCTACACCTTC	TRBV2	.	TRBJ1-2	.
CASSSPGPYGYTF	TGCGCCAGCAGCTCCCCGGGACCTTATGGCTACACCTTC	TRBV5-1	.	TRBJ1-2	few
CASSSRQGADQPQHF	TGTGCCAGCAGTTCCCGACAGGGGGCTGATCAGCCCCAGCATTTT	TRBV6-5	TRBD1	TRBJ1-5	medium-sized
CASGSQAGRQETQYF	TGTGCCAGCGGGTCTCAAGCGGGACGACAAGAGACCCAGTACTTC	TRBV11-2	TRBD2	TRBJ2-5	.
CAWSAGANYGYTF	TGTGCCTGGAGTGCAGGTGCTAACTATGGCTACACCTTC	TRBV30	.	TRBJ1-2	.
CSARPLGTDTQYF	TGCAGTGCTAGACCCCTAGGGACAGATACGCAGTATTTT	TRBV20-1	.	TRBJ2-3	.
CASNHVGGGKETQYF	TGTGCCAGTAACCATGTGGGGGGGGGAAAAGAGACCCAGTACTTC	TRBV19	TRBD2	TRBJ2-5	.
CASSVVGEGSQYF	TGTGCCAGCAGCGTAGTAGGGGAGGGGTCCCAGTACTTC	TRBV9	TRBD2	TRBJ2-5	.
CASSFTGPTGYGYTF	TGTGCCAGCAGTTTCACAGGCCCCACAGGCTATGGCTACACCTTC	TRBV6-5	.	TRBJ1-2	few
CSANRFRGPGKNIQYF	TGCAGTGCAAACAGATTCAGAGGGCCAGGCAAAAACATTCAGTACTTC	TRBV20-1	.	TRBJ2-4	.
CASSYDWGKDYEQYF	TGTGCCAGCAGTTACGACTGGGGGAAGGACTACGAGCAGTACTTC	TRBV6-5	.	TRBJ2-7	.
CARPSGSQETQYF	TGTGCCAGACCCTCGGGCAGTCAAGAGACCCAGTACTTC	TRBV21-1	.	TRBJ2-5	once
CASSQGQNYGYTF	TGTGCCAGCAGTCAGGGACAGAACTATGGCTACACCTTC	TRBV2	TRBD1	TRBJ1-2	.
CASSLGTKRGTGELFF	TGTGCCAGCAGCTTAGGTACCAAGCGGGGCACCGGGGAGCTGTTTTTT	TRBV11-3	TRBD2	TRBJ2-2	.
CASSPGGSRGGEQYF	TGTGCCAGCAGCCCAGGTGGTAGCAGGGGAGGAGAGCAGTACTTC	TRBV11-3	.	TRBJ2-7	.
CAWSVGAKSGSPDTQYF	TGTGCCTGGAGTGTAGGGGCCAAGAGCGGGAGCCCAGATACGCAGTATTTT	TRBV30	TRBD2	TRBJ2-3	.
CASSPGYRNTGELFF	TGTGCCAGCAGCCCAGGGTACAGGAACACCGGGGAGCTGTTTTTT	TRBV11-3	.	TRBJ2-2	.
CSARGTSAYEQYF	TGCAGTGCTAGGGGGACTAGCGCCTACGAGCAGTACTTC	TRBV20-1	TRBD2	TRBJ2-7	.
CASSFPQSSGANVLTF	TGTGCCAGCAGCTTCCCTCAGAGCTCTGGGGCCAACGTCCTGACTTTC	TRBV5-4	.	TRBJ2-6	.
CASSLGGGWNEQFF	TGTGCTAGCAGCTTAGGCGGGGGTTGGAATGAGCAGTTCTTC	TRBV7-7	TRBD2	TRBJ2-1	.
CSARGLEDLSGNTIYF	TGCAGTGCCAGGGGGCTGGAGGACTTATCTGGAAACACCATATATTTT	TRBV20-1	TRBD1	TRBJ1-3	.
CASSLAGGGTDTQYF	TGTGCCAGTAGCCTAGCGGGAGGAGGCACAGATACGCAGTATTTT	TRBV19	TRBD2	TRBJ2-3	.
CASSRPFQRALYEQYF	TGTGCCAGCAGCCGTCCCTTTCAGCGGGCACTCTACGAGCAGTACTTC	TRBV11-2	.	TRBJ2-7	.
CASSLTASGGRDTQYF	TGTGCCAGCAGCTTAACGGCTAGCGGGGGTAGAGATACGCAGTATTTT	TRBV7-9	TRBD2	TRBJ2-3	.
CASSGGGVPLDYGYTF	TGTGCCAGCAGCGGAGGGGGGGTCCCGTTGGACTATGGCTACACCTTC	TRBV2	.	TRBJ1-2	.
CASSGGAYEQYF	TGCGCCAGCAGCGGGGGAGCCTACGAGCAGTACTTC	TRBV5-1	.	TRBJ2-7	.
CASRPRTSGKYEQYF	TGTGCCAGTAGACCCCGGACTAGCGGGAAATACGAGCAGTACTTC	TRBV19	TRBD2	TRBJ2-7	.
CATSDPQGGVETQYF	TGTGCCACCAGTGACCCACAGGGTGGAGTAGAGACCCAGTACTTC	TRBV24-1	.	TRBJ2-5	.
CASSLSSEGNQPQHF	TGTGCCAGCAGCTTATCATCCGAAGGCAATCAGCCCCAGCATTTT	TRBV11-2	.	TRBJ1-5	few